This paragraph reports one T cell receptor (beta chain). Its antigen is undetermined. V was clipped by 6 bases and J by 8 bases, with 25 bases between them. The CDR3 contains 16 residues. Germline V CDR1 and CDR2: MNHEY, SMNVEV (reference sequence). These data come from a study of cytomegalovirus exposure and HLA in healthy donors. General observations from the study: Later analysis associated a missense DCLRE1C variant with TCR beta V- and J-gene trimming.

The PCR had 60 Vbeta and 13 Jbeta primers. Assay: immunoSEQ multiplex PCR; the TCRdb copy retains only in-frame clones and omits some. The sample holds under 200,000 clones, about four fifths seen once. Though probably carrying unrecorded immune exposures, donors were nominally healthy at sampling. What was sequenced was PBMCs. This sequence was found in a male donor in good health and CMV-seropositive. V and J are TRBV27 and TRBJ1-2; D possibly corresponds to TRBD1 (6 bases). The CDR3 DNA follows: TGTGCCAGCAGCCTTACACAGGGAGGGGGTTTAAGGGGCTACACCTTC. It translates to CASSLTQGGGLRGYTF.